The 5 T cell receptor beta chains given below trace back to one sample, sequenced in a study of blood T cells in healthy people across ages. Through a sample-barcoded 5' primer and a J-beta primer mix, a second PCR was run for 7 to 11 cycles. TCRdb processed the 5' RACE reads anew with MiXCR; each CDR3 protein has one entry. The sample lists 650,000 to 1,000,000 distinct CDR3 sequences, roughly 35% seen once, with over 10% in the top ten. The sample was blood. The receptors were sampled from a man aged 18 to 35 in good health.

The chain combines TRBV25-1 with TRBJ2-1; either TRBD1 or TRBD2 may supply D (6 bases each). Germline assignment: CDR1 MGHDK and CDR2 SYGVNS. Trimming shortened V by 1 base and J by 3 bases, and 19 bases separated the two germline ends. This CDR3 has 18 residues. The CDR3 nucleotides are TGTGCCAGCAGTGAATCCCCCCTTGGGGGGCATATCTACAATGAGCAGTTCTTC. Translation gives CASSESPLGGHIYNEQFF.

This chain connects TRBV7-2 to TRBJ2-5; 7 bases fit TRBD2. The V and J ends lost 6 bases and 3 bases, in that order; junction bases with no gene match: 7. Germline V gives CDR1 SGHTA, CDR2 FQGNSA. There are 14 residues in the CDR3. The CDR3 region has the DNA TGTGCCAGCAGTCCTAAAGCGGGGAAAGAGACCCAGTACTTC. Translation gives CASSPKAGKETQYF.

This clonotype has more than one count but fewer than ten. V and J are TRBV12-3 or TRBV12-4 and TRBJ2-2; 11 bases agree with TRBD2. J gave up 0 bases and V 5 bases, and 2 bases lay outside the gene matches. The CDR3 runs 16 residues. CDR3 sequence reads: CASSQGLAANTGELFF. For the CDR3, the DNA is TGTGCCAGCAGTCAGGGACTAGCGGCGAACACCGGGGAGCTGTTTTTT.

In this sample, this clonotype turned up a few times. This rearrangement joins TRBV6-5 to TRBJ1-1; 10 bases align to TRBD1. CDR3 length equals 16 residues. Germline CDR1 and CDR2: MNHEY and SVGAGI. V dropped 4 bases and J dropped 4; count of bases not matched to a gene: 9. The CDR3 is CASSSRDRGTGTEAFF. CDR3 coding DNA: TGTGCCAGCAGTTCCCGGGACAGGGGTACTGGCACTGAAGCTTTCTTT.

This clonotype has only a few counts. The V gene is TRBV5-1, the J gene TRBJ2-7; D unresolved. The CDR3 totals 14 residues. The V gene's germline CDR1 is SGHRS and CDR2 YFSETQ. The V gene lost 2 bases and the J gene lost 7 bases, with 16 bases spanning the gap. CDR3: CASSFLAMYNEQYF. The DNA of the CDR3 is TGCGCCAGCAGCTTCCTGGCAATGTACAATGAGCAGTACTTC.